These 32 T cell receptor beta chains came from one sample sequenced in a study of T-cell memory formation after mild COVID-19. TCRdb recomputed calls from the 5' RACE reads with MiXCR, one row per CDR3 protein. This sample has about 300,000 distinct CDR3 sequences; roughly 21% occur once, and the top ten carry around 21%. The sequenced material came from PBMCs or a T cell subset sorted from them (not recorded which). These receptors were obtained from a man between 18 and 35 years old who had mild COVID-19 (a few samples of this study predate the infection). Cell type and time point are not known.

The CDR3 DNA reads TGTGCCACCAGCAGAGAGATGAACACTGAAGCTTTCTTT. Translation: CATSREMNTEAFF. The chain joins TRBV15 to TRBJ1-1, with D hard to call. The CDR3 sequence is 13 residues long. The ends were cut back, 0 bases at V and 0 bases at J, with 2 bases in the middle. Germline loops: CDR1 LNHNV, CDR2 YYDKDF (reference sequence).

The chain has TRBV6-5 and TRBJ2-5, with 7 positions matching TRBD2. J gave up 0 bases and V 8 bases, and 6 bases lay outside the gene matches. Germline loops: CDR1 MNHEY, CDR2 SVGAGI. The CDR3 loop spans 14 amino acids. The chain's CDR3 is CASWAGVYQETQYF. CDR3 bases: TGTGCCAGCTGGGCGGGGGTCTACCAAGAGACCCAGTACTTC.

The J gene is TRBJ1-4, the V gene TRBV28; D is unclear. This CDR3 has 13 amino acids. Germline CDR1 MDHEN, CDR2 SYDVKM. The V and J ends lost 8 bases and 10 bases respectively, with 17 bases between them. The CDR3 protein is CASGDGVRRKLFF. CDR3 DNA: TGTGCCAGCGGAGACGGTGTTCGTAGAAAACTGTTTTTT.

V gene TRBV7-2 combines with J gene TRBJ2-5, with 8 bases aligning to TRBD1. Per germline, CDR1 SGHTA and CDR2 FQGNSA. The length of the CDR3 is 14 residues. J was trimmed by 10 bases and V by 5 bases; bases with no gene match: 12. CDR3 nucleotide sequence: TGTGCCAGCAGCCGGACCCCGGGACAGGCTGTCCAGTACTTC. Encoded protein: CASSRTPGQAVQYF.

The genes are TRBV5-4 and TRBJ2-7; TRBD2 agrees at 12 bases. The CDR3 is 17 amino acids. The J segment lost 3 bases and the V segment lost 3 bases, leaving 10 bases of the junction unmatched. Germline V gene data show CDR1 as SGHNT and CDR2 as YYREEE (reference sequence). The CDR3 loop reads CASSSGGLAGTFYEQYV. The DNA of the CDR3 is TGTGCCAGCAGCTCGGGCGGACTAGCGGGGACCTTCTACGAGCAGTACGTC.

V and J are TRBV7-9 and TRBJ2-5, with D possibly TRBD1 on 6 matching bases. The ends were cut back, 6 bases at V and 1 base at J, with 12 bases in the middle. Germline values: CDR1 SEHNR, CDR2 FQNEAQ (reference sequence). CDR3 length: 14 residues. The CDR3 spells CASRSGVAQETQYF. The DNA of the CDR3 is TGTGCCAGCAGGTCAGGGGTAGCCCAAGAGACCCAGTACTTC.

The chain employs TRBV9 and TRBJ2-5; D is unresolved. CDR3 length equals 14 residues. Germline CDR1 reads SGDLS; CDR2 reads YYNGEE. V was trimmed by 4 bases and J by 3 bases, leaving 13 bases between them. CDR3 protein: CASSPPTPEETQYF. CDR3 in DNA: TGTGCCAGCAGCCCCCCAACCCCTGAAGAGACCCAGTACTTC.

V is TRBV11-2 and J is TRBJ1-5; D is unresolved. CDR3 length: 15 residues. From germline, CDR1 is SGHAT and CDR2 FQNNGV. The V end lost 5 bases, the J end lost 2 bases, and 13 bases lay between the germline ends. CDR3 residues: CASSPSGSGNQPQHF. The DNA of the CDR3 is TGTGCCAGCAGCCCGAGTGGGTCGGGCAATCAGCCCCAGCATTTT. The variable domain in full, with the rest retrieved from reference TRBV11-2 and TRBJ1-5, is EAGVAQSPRYKIIEKRQSVAFWCNPISGHATLYWYQQILGQGPKLLIQFQNNGVVDDSQLPKDRFSAERLKGVDSTLKIQPAKLEDSAVYLCASSPSGSGNQPQHFGDGTRLSIL.

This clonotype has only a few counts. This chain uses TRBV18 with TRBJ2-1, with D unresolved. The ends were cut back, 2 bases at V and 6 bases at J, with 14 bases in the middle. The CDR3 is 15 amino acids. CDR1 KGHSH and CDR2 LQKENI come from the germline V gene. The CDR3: CASSPLEQTPNEQFF. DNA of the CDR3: TGTGCCAGCTCACCATTAGAACAGACACCCAATGAGCAGTTCTTC.

This CDR3 is CASNTDRVYNEQFF. The CDR3, as DNA: TGTGCCAGCAATACGGACAGGGTATACAATGAGCAGTTCTTC. The chain recombines TRBV6-2 or TRBV6-3 with TRBJ2-1; 8 bases match TRBD1. The CDR3 is 14 amino acids. V lost 7 bases, J lost 4 bases, and 6 bases stayed unmatched. Per the germline V gene, CDR1 is MNHEY and CDR2 is SVGEGT.

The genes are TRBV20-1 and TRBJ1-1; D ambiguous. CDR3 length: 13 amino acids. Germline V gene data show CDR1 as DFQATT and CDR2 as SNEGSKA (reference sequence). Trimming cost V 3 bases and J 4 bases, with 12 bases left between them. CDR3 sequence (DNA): TGCAGTGCTAGCCGAAGTTCGGTCACTGAAGCTTTCTTT. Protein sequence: CSASRSSVTEAFF.

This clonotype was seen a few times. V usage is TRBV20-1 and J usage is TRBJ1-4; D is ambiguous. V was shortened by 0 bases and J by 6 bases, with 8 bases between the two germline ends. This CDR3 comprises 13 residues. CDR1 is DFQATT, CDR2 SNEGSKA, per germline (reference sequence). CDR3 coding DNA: TGCAGTGCTAGAGATCTACTATATGAAAAACTGTTTTTT. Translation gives CSARDLLYEKLFF.

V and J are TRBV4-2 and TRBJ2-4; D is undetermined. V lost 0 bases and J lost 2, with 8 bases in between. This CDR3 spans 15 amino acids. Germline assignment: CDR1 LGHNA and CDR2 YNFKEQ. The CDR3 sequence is CASSQDGGTKNIQYF. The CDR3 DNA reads TGTGCCAGCAGCCAAGATGGTGGAACCAAAAACATTCAGTACTTC.

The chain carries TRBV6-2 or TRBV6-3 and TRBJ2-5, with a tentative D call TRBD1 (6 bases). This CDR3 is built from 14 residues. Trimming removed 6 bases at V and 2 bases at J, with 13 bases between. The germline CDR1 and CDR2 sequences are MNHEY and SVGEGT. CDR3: CASRTRTVQETQYF. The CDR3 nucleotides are TGTGCCAGCAGGACCCGGACAGTACAAGAGACCCAGTACTTC.

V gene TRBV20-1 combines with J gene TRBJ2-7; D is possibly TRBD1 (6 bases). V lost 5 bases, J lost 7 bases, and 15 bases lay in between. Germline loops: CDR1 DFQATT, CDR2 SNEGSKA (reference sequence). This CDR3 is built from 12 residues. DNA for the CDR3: TGCAGTGCTGCCGGACAGCCGTTAGAGCAGTACGTC. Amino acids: CSAAGQPLEQYV.

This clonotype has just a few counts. The CDR3 bases are TGCAGTGCTCAGAGGGTGGGCGAGCAGTACGTC. Its protein product is CSAQRVGEQYV. The chain employs TRBV20-1 and TRBJ2-7; TRBD2 might be the D (5 bases). Per the germline V gene, CDR1 is DFQATT and CDR2 is SNEGSKA (reference sequence). The CDR3 extends over 11 amino acids. Trimming pared 5 bases from V and 6 bases from J, leaving 11 bases between.

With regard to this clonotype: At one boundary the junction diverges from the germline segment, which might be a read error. CDR3 in amino acids: CASSLMGRVGTGDLFF. The DNA of the CDR3 is TGTGCCAGCAGCTTAATGGGCAGGGTAGGAACCGGGGATCTGTTTTTT. The chain combines TRBV7-6 with TRBJ2-2; the D call may be TRBD1 or TRBD2 (5 bases each). Germline-derived CDR1 and CDR2 are SGHVS and FNYEAQ. The CDR3 length is 16 residues. Based on the CDR3 plus reference TRBV7-6 and TRBJ2-2, the full variable domain is GAGVSQSPRYKVTKRGQDVALRCDPISGHVSLYWYRQALGQGPEFLTYFNYEAQQDKSGLPNDRFSAERPEGSISTLTIQRTEQRDSAMYRCASSLMGRVGTGDLFFGEGSRLTVL.

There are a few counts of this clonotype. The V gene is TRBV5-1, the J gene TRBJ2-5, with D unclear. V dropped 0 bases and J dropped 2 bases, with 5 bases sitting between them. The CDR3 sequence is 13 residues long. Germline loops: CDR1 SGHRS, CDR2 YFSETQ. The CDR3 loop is CASSLETQETQYF. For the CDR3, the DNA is TGCGCCAGCAGCTTGGAGACGCAAGAGACCCAGTACTTC.

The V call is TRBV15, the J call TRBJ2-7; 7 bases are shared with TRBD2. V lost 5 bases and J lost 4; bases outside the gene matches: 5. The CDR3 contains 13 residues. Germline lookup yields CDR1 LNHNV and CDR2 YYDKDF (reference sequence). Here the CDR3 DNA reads TGTGCCACCAGCGGGAGGGACGGGTACGAGCAGTACGTC. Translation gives CATSGRDGYEQYV.

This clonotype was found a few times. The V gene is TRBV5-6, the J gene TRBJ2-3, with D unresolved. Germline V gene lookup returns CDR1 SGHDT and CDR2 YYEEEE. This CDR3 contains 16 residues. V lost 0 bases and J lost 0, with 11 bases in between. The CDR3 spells CASSLAGGPSTDTQYF. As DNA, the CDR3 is TGTGCCAGCAGCTTGGCCGGCGGCCCTAGCACAGATACGCAGTATTTT.

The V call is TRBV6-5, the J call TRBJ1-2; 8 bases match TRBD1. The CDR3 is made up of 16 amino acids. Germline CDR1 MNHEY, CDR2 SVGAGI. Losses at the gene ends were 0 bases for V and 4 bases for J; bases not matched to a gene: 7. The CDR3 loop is CASSYSKQGEGYGYTF. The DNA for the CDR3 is TGTGCCAGCAGTTACTCGAAACAGGGGGAAGGCTATGGCTACACCTTC.

Here the CDR3 reads CASSVSPQDEQYF. CDR3 in DNA: TGTGCCAGCAGCGTATCACCCCAGGACGAGCAGTACTTC. The gene calls are TRBV9 and TRBJ2-7, with D hard to call. Looked up from germline, CDR1 is SGDLS and CDR2 is YYNGEE. The V and J ends lost 1 base and 5 bases respectively, with 10 bases between them. The CDR3 contains 13 residues.

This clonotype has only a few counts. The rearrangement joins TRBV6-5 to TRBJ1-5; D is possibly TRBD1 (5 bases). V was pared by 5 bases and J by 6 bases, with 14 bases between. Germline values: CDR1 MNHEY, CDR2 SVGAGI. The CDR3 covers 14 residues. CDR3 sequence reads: CASSARVFGQPQHF. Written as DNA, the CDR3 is TGTGCCAGCAGTGCCAGGGTTTTTGGTCAGCCCCAGCATTTT.

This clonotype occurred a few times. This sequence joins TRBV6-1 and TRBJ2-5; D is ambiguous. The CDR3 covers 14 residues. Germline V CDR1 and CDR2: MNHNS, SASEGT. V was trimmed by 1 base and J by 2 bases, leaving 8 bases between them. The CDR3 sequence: CASSEGGTQETQYF. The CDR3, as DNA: TGTGCCAGCAGTGAAGGTGGAACGCAAGAGACCCAGTACTTC.

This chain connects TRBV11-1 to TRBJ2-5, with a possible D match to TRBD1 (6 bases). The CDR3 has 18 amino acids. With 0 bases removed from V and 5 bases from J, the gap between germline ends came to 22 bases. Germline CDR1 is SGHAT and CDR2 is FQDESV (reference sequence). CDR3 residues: CASSLARVQGPTWETQYF. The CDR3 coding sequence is TGTGCCAGCAGCTTAGCGCGCGTTCAGGGGCCCACGTGGGAGACCCAGTACTTC.

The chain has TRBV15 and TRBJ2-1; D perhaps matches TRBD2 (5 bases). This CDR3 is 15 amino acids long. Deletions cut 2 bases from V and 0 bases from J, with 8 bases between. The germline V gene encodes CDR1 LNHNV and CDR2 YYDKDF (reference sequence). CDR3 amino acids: CATSRKGSSYNEQFF. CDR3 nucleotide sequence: TGTGCCACCAGCAGAAAAGGGAGCTCCTACAATGAGCAGTTCTTC.

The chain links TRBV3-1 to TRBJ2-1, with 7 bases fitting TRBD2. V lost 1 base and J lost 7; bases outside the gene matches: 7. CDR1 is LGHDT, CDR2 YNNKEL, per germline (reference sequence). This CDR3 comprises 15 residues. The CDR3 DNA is TGTGCCAGCAGCCAAGTTGGGCTAGCGGAAAATGAGCAGTTCTTC. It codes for CASSQVGLAENEQFF.

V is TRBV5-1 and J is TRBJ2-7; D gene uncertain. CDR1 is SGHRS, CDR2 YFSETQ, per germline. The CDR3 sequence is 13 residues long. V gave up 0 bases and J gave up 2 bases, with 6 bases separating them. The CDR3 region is CASSLANPYEQYV. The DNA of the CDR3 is TGCGCCAGCAGCTTGGCCAATCCCTACGAGCAGTACGTC.

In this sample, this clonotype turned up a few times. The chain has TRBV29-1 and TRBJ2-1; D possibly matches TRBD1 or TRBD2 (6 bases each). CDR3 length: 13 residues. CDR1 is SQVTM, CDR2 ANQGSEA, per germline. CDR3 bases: TGCACCTTAACCCGGGGGCTCCACAATGAGCAGTTCTTC. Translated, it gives CTLTRGLHNEQFF.

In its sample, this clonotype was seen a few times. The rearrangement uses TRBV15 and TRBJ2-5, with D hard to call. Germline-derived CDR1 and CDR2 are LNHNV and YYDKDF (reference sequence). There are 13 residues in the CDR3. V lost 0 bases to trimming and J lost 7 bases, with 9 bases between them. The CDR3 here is CATSRDPPGTQYF. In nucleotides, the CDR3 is TGTGCCACCAGCAGAGATCCCCCAGGGACCCAGTACTTC.

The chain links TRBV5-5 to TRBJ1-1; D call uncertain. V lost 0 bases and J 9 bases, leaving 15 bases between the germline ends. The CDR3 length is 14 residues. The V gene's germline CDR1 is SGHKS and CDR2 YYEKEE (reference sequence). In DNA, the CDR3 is TGTGCCAGCAGCTTGGGGACCCAGAGAAGCAAAGCTTTCTTT. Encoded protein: CASSLGTQRSKAFF.

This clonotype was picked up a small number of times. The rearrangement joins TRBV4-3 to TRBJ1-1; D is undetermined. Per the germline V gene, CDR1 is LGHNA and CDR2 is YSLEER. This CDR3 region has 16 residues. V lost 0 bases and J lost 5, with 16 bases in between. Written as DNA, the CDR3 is TGCGCCAGCAGCCAAGATACCGGTAGGGTGGGAACTGAAGCTTTCTTT. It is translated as CASSQDTGRVGTEAFF.